Included here is one T cell receptor beta chain sequence, with context. Its cognate antigen is unknown. This entry belongs to a study of identical twins. CDR1 LNHDA and CDR2 SQIVND come from the germline V gene (reference sequence). The length of the CDR3 is 16 residues. V was clipped by 4 bases and J by 6 bases, with 19 bases between them. General study findings and limits: Invariant cells of the MAIT and iNKT types might have partly distorted the zero-insertion analyses.

TCRdb called the 5' RACE reads again in MiXCR, with one record for every CDR3 protein. The table includes some 560,000 distinct CDR3 sequences, around 9.6% detected once. These data also featured in a second study, about yellow fever vaccine responses in identical twins.

The TCR was taken from a woman in her late teens or twenties in good health. The sample taken for sequencing was PBMCs. This sequence joins TRBV19 and TRBJ2-4; D could derive from TRBD1 or TRBD2 (7 bases each). The CDR3 region is CASSTPGGDSGNIQYF. The DNA of the CDR3 is TGTGCCAGTAGTACCCCAGGGGGGGACTCCGGAAACATTCAGTACTTC.